This T cell receptor beta chain was retrieved from a study of T-cell memory formation after mild COVID-19. Using its own MiXCR run on the 5' RACE reads, TCRdb lists one record per CDR3 protein. The repertoire holds about 190,000 distinct CDR3 sequences, with about 18% as singletons. CDR1 and CDR2 (germline): SGHTA, FQGNSA. Trimming took 6 bases from V and 7 from J; bases not matched to a gene: 10. The CDR3 sequence is 15 residues long. This clonotype appeared many times. Sequenced material: PBMCs or a T cell subset sorted from them (not recorded which). V and J are TRBV7-2 and TRBJ1-5, with 9 nucleotides matching TRBD1. This sequence was found in an adult woman who had mild COVID-19 (a few samples of this study predate the infection). Cell type and time point are not known. CDR3 region: CASSTGTGHTQPQHF. CDR3 DNA sequence: TGTGCCAGCAGTACCGGGACAGGGCATACACAGCCCCAGCATTTT.